These 4 T cell receptor beta chains were sequenced from one sample in a study of cytomegalovirus exposure and HLA in healthy donors. 60 Vbeta and 13 Jbeta primers were used in PCR. This table comes from immunoSEQ multiplex PCR, and its TCRdb copy is limited to in-frame clones, with some not included. The sample contains about 130,000 clones, about three quarters of which appear only once. Sequenced sample: PBMCs. The receptors stem from a human donor in good health.

This rearrangement joins TRBV7-9 to TRBJ1-1; D unclear. Per the germline V gene, CDR1 is SEHNR and CDR2 is FQNEAQ (reference sequence). There are 16 residues in the CDR3. V lost 4 bases, J lost 1 base, and 16 bases lay in between. The CDR3 DNA reads TGTGCCAGCAGCTCGACCCAGCGGACGGGGAACACTGAAGCTTTCTTT. Its protein is CASSSTQRTGNTEAFF.

V usage is TRBV6-1 and J usage is TRBJ2-5, with 11 bases lining up with TRBD2. Germline V lookup: CDR1 MNHNS, CDR2 SASEGT. Trimming took 6 bases from V and 0 from J; bases not matched to a gene: 3. This CDR3 comprises 15 residues. This CDR3 is CASRKGLADQETQYF. The DNA for the CDR3 is TGTGCCAGCAGAAAGGGACTAGCGGACCAAGAGACCCAGTACTTC.

The rearrangement links TRBV10-1 to TRBJ1-5, with a possible D match to TRBD1 (5 bases). The germline CDR1 and CDR2 sequences are WNHNN and SYGVQD (reference sequence). V gave up 4 bases and J gave up 8 bases, with 12 bases separating them. The CDR3 contains 13 residues. The CDR3 reads CASSAYVGEPQHF. As DNA, the CDR3 is TGCGCCAGCAGTGCTTACGTAGGGGAGCCCCAGCATTTT.

The rearrangement uses TRBV5-6 and TRBJ2-3; D remains ambiguous. This CDR3 is 14 amino acids long. V lost 0 bases and J lost 5, with 10 bases in between. Germline values: CDR1 SGHDT, CDR2 YYEEEE. The CDR3 DNA is TGTGCCAGCAGCTTGGCTGGGCCGAAAGATACGCAGTATTTT. This translates into CASSLAGPKDTQYF.